These 30 T cell receptor beta chains were sequenced from one sample in a study of OX40 agonist ivuxolimab in advanced cancers. Some clones are missing from TCRdb's copy, which holds only in-frame ones; the method was immunoSEQ multiplex PCR. The repertoire consists of approximately 60,000 clones, with 80% to 85% occurring once and the leading ten covering around 0.65%. This specimen consisted of CD4+ or CD8+ T cells sorted from blood, obtained in a trial of the OX40 agonist ivuxolimab. These TCRs come from an adult with an advanced solid tumor such as melanoma, head and neck, liver or kidney cancer.

This chain joins TRBV28 and TRBJ1-2, with D uncertain. CDR3 length: 13 residues. The V and J ends lost 7 bases and 3 bases respectively, with 12 bases between them. Germline CDR1 MDHEN, CDR2 SYDVKM. CDR3 in DNA: TGTGCCAGCAACACTCAGTGGCACTATGGCTACACCTTC. Its protein product is CASNTQWHYGYTF.

This clone came up once. The V gene is TRBV28, the J gene TRBJ1-1, with D perhaps matching TRBD1 (5 bases). The CDR3 contains 16 residues. V gave up 2 bases and J gave up 10 bases, with 23 bases separating them. Germline V CDR1 and CDR2: MDHEN, SYDVKM. The CDR3 protein is CASSLAGRMGGSGAFF. CDR3 nucleotides: TGTGCCAGCAGTTTAGCCGGCCGTATGGGGGGGAGTGGAGCTTTCTTT.

CDR3 protein: CASSTLRASGGDTQYF. For the CDR3, the DNA is TGTGCCAGCAGTACTTTGAGGGCTAGCGGGGGAGATACGCAGTATTTT. V gene TRBV13 combines with J gene TRBJ2-3; 10 positions agree with TRBD2. Unmatched junction bases numbered 11, after V lost 6 bases and J lost 5 bases. The germline V gene has CDR1 PRHDT and CDR2 FYEKMQ (reference sequence). This CDR3 is 16 amino acids long.

The sample holds one count of this clone. This chain uses TRBV6-5 with TRBJ1-2; no clear D gene. The V gene lost 0 bases and the J gene lost 4 bases, with 9 bases spanning the gap. The germline gives CDR1 MNHEY, CDR2 SVGAGI. The CDR3 is 14 residues long. The CDR3 protein is CASSYSRRTYGYTF. The DNA for the CDR3 is TGTGCCAGCAGTTACTCTCGTAGGACCTATGGCTACACCTTC.

The chain couples TRBV6-5 to TRBJ1-2; 12 bases are shared with TRBD1. The CDR3 contains 14 residues. J was trimmed by 7 bases and V by 6 bases; bases with no gene match: 6. Germline assignment: CDR1 MNHEY and CDR2 SVGAGI. CDR3 sequence (DNA): TGTGCCAGCAGCCTAGGGACAGGGGGCGTTGGCTACACCTTC. Protein sequence: CASSLGTGGVGYTF.

The V gene is TRBV9, the J gene TRBJ2-7; TRBD1 agrees at 7 bases. The ends lost 2 bases at V and 6 bases at J; junction bases unmatched: 17. Germline-derived CDR1 and CDR2 are SGDLS and YYNGEE. The CDR3 consists of 17 residues. The CDR3 DNA reads TGTGCCAGCAGCGTCGAGGCCAGGTTGGACAGGTTAGGCGAGCAGTACTTC. This encodes CASSVEARLDRLGEQYF.

This clone was observed a few times. V and J are TRBV5-4 and TRBJ2-5; 8 bases line up with TRBD1. J was trimmed by 5 bases and V by 4 bases; bases with no gene match: 10. Germline CDR1 reads SGHNT; CDR2 reads YYREEE (reference sequence). The CDR3 length is 15 residues. The DNA for the CDR3 is TGTGCCAGCAGCCCTGGGACCCGGGACAGGGAGACCCAGTACTTC. It translates to CASSPGTRDRETQYF.

This chain connects TRBV10-3 to TRBJ2-1; 7 bases are shared with TRBD2. The germline V gene has CDR1 ENHRY and CDR2 SYGVKD. The CDR3 is 16 amino acids. The junction had 5 bases not matched to a gene; V was cut back by 2 bases and J by 1 base. The CDR3 DNA sequence: TGTGCCATCAGTGAGGGAAAGCGGGGTTCCTACAATGAGCAGTTCTTC. Its translation is CAISEGKRGSYNEQFF.

The chain links TRBV7-9 to TRBJ1-1; no clear D gene. Between the trimmed V and J ends, which lost 1 base and 1 base, there was a span of 7 bases. The CDR3 has 14 amino acids. Germline CDR1 SEHNR, CDR2 FQNEAQ (reference sequence). The CDR3 DNA follows: TGTGCCAGCAGCTTAGAGCGGGCGAACACTGAAGCTTTCTTT. Protein sequence: CASSLERANTEAFF.

V is TRBV5-6 and J is TRBJ1-1; D possibly corresponds to TRBD1 (6 bases). The CDR3 has 15 residues. Deletions cut 1 base from V and 1 base from J, with 11 bases between. From germline, CDR1 is SGHDT and CDR2 YYEEEE. CDR3 DNA: TGTGCCAGCAGCTTGTGGGGGCTTTGGAACACTGAAGCTTTCTTT. It translates to CASSLWGLWNTEAFF.

V gene TRBV7-9 combines with J gene TRBJ2-7, with D tentatively TRBD1 or TRBD2 (5 bases each). Germline values: CDR1 SEHNR, CDR2 FQNEAQ (reference sequence). The V end lost 0 bases, the J end lost 3 bases, and 12 bases lay between the germline ends. The length of the CDR3 is 15 residues. CDR3 nucleotide sequence: TGTGCCAGCAGCTTAGCTGGGGACCCTGGCTACGAGCAGTACTTC. It translates to CASSLAGDPGYEQYF. The entire variable domain, with the rest obtained from reference TRBV7-9 and TRBJ2-7, is as follows: DTGVSQNPRHKITKRGQNVTFRCDPISEHNRLYWYRQTLGQGPEFLTYFQNEAQLEKSRLLSDRFSAERPKGSFSTLEIQRTEQGDSAMYLCASSLAGDPGYEQYFGPGTRLTVT.

The V call is TRBV6-4, the J call TRBJ2-1; D call uncertain. Trimming cost V 4 bases and J 1 base, with 11 bases left between them. CDR1 is MRHNA, CDR2 SNTAGT, per germline. CDR3 length: 15 amino acids. DNA of the CDR3: TGTGCCAGCAGTGCCGATGGCGGTTCCTACAATGAGCAGTTCTTC. Protein sequence: CASSADGGSYNEQFF.

This sequence joins TRBV28 and TRBJ1-5; a weak D match, TRBD1 (5 bases). Germline V gene sequence: CDR1 MDHEN, CDR2 SYDVKM. The V end was cut by 5 bases, the J end by 6 bases, with 17 bases between. The CDR3 runs to 15 residues. The CDR3 DNA follows: TGTGCCAGCAGTCCACTAGGGGACGGAGGTCAGCCCCAGCATTTT. This encodes CASSPLGDGGQPQHF.

The V gene is TRBV28, the J gene TRBJ2-6; D is uncertain. Per germline, CDR1 MDHEN and CDR2 SYDVKM. V lost 3 bases to trimming and J lost 4 bases, with 10 bases between them. The CDR3 contains 15 residues. The CDR3 region has the DNA TGTGCCAGCAGTTTCATGGCGCTGGGGGCCAACGTCCTGACTTTC. It is translated as CASSFMALGANVLTF.

The rearrangement uses TRBV29-1 and TRBJ1-2; 10 nucleotides match TRBD1. This CDR3 spans 14 amino acids. Germline values: CDR1 SQVTM, CDR2 ANQGSEA. J was trimmed by 8 bases and V by 6 bases; bases with no gene match: 12. The CDR3 DNA follows: TGCAGCGTCATTAGGGACAGGGGAGGATCAGGCTACACCTTC. This sequence encodes CSVIRDRGGSGYTF.

The chain uses TRBV5-1 and TRBJ2-1; TRBD1 aligns across 10 bases. V was pared by 3 bases and J by 4 bases, with 4 bases of the junction left unmatched. This CDR3 has 15 residues. The germline V gene has CDR1 SGHRS and CDR2 YFSETQ. The CDR3 DNA is TGCGCCAGCAGCTCCCGGACAGGGGGATACAATGAGCAGTTCTTC. Its translation: CASSSRTGGYNEQFF.

This clone was recorded only once. The rearrangement links TRBV19 to TRBJ2-7, with 8 bases aligning to TRBD1. The length of the CDR3 is 14 residues. The junction had 8 bases not matched to a gene; V was cut back by 5 bases and J by 5 bases. CDR1 and CDR2 (germline): LNHDA, SQIVND (reference sequence). As DNA, the CDR3 is TGTGCCAGTAGTGTTAACAGGGGGTACAACGAGCAGTACTTC. It encodes CASSVNRGYNEQYF.

The chain employs TRBV7-2 and TRBJ1-3; weak D call: TRBD1 (6 bases). V lost 7 bases to trimming and J lost 2 bases, with 12 bases between them. CDR1 and CDR2 from the germline V gene are SGHTA and FQGNSA. CDR3 length: 14 residues. CDR3 sequence reads: CASNSGGAGNTIYF. In nucleotides, the CDR3 is TGTGCCAGCAACTCCGGGGGCGCTGGAAACACCATATATTTT.

This chain joins TRBV19 and TRBJ2-2; D is unresolved. Trimming shortened V by 5 bases and J by 2 bases, and 9 bases separated the two germline ends. Germline CDR1 LNHDA, CDR2 SQIVND (reference sequence). This CDR3 is 14 amino acids long. The CDR3 coding sequence is TGTGCCAGTAGTCTGCAGGCAAACACCGGGGAGCTGTTTTTT. Translated: CASSLQANTGELFF.

The chain recombines TRBV10-3 with TRBJ2-2; 13 bases match TRBD2. This CDR3 comprises 17 residues. Trimming cost V 3 bases and J 1 base; bases outside gene matches: 2. Per the germline V gene, CDR1 is ENHRY and CDR2 is SYGVKD. This CDR3 reads CAISDGLAGENTGELFF. DNA of the CDR3: TGTGCCATCAGTGATGGACTAGCGGGGGAGAACACCGGGGAGCTGTTTTTT.

This clone showed up just a few times. The chain is built from TRBV2 and TRBJ2-1; 9 bases are a match to TRBD2. This CDR3 has 15 residues. V was pared by 9 bases and J by 4 bases, with 10 bases of the junction left unmatched. Germline V gene lookup returns CDR1 SNHLY and CDR2 FYNNEI. This chain's CDR3 is CASCPSSGVYNEQFF. The CDR3 DNA follows: TGTGCCAGTTGTCCCTCTAGCGGGGTTTACAATGAGCAGTTCTTC.

The V gene is TRBV19, the J gene TRBJ2-5; D remains ambiguous. The CDR3 totals 13 residues. Trimming took off 8 bases at V and 1 base at J, with 11 bases between the two ends. CDR1 and CDR2 (germline): LNHDA, SQIVND (reference sequence). CDR3 in amino acids: CASSSHLQETQYF. The CDR3 DNA reads as TGTGCCAGTTCTTCCCACCTCCAAGAGACCCAGTACTTC. The full variable domain, completed using reference TRBV19 and TRBJ2-5, is DGGITQSPKYLFRKEGQNVTLSCEQNLNHDAMYWYRQDPGQGLRLIYYSQIVNDFQKGDIAEGYSVSREKKESFPLTVTSAQKNPTAFYLCASSSHLQETQYFGPGTRLLVL.

The chain couples TRBV5-8 to TRBJ2-5, with a possible D match to TRBD1 (6 bases). This CDR3 has 12 amino acids. V gave up 6 bases and J gave up 4 bases, with 10 bases separating them. Looked up from germline, CDR1 is SGHTS and CDR2 is YDEGEE. In nucleotides, the CDR3 is TGTGCCAGCACTACAGGGATAGAGACCCAGTACTTC. This encodes CASTTGIETQYF.

This clone appeared a few times. This chain joins TRBV6-1 and TRBJ1-5; no firm D call. V shed 7 bases and J shed 0 bases, with 13 bases lying between them. Per the germline V gene, CDR1 is MNHNS and CDR2 is SASEGT. CDR3 length equals 15 residues. Here the CDR3 DNA reads TGTGCCAGCACCACCAGCCCCTTTAGCAATCAGCCCCAGCATTTT. Encoded protein: CASTTSPFSNQPQHF.

The chain has TRBV5-1 and TRBJ1-1, with 9 bases that match TRBD1. The germline V gene encodes CDR1 SGHRS and CDR2 YFSETQ. J was trimmed by 5 bases and V by 2 bases; bases with no gene match: 13. CDR3 length: 17 amino acids. The CDR3 protein is CASSFSLRDRVVTEAFF. For the CDR3, the DNA is TGCGCCAGCAGCTTCTCTCTCCGGGACAGGGTGGTGACTGAAGCTTTCTTT.

This chain uses TRBV6-5 with TRBJ1-2; 9 bases are a match to TRBD1. V trimming: 6 bases; J trimming: 7 bases; junction bases outside the gene matches: 12. Germline loops: CDR1 MNHEY, CDR2 SVGAGI. The CDR3 spans 15 residues. The CDR3 loop reads CASSSRLTGGSGYTF. CDR3 nucleotides: TGTGCCAGCAGCTCCCGACTTACAGGGGGCTCTGGCTACACCTTC.

This clone has only a few counts. The chain couples TRBV23-1 to TRBJ2-3, with 12 bases identical to TRBD2. TRBV23-1 is known as an ORF, though its function is uncertain. V was clipped by 2 bases and J by 2 bases; unmatched bases: 8. The CDR3 runs to 18 residues. For the CDR3, the DNA is TGCGCCAGCAGTCAAGGACTAGCGGGGAGGTCAGTCACAGATACGCAGTATTTT. The encoded protein is CASSQGLAGRSVTDTQYF.

The chain couples TRBV2 to TRBJ2-2, with 8 bases matching TRBD1. Trimming cost V 2 bases and J 8 bases; bases outside gene matches: 4. The CDR3 spans 14 residues. Germline lookup yields CDR1 SNHLY and CDR2 FYNNEI. CDR3 residues: CASSEQGAMGELFF. The CDR3 nucleotides are TGTGCCAGCAGTGAACAGGGGGCTATGGGGGAGCTGTTTTTT.

The chain couples TRBV30 to TRBJ2-1; TRBD2 agrees at 8 bases. V trimming: 0 bases; J trimming: 7 bases; junction bases outside the gene matches: 8. Germline values: CDR1 GTSNPN, CDR2 SVGIG (reference sequence). The CDR3 is 15 residues long. The CDR3 loop is CAWSVSGRSGNEQFF. CDR3 DNA sequence: TGTGCCTGGAGTGTAAGCGGGAGAAGTGGGAATGAGCAGTTCTTC.

J is TRBJ1-2 and V is TRBV6-5; D not resolved. V shed 4 bases and J shed 4 bases, with 13 bases lying between them. This CDR3 contains 14 residues. Germline assignment: CDR1 MNHEY and CDR2 SVGAGI. The DNA of the CDR3 is TGTGCCAGCAGTTCCACGGAGGCGGTCTATGGCTACACCTTC. Translated, it gives CASSSTEAVYGYTF.